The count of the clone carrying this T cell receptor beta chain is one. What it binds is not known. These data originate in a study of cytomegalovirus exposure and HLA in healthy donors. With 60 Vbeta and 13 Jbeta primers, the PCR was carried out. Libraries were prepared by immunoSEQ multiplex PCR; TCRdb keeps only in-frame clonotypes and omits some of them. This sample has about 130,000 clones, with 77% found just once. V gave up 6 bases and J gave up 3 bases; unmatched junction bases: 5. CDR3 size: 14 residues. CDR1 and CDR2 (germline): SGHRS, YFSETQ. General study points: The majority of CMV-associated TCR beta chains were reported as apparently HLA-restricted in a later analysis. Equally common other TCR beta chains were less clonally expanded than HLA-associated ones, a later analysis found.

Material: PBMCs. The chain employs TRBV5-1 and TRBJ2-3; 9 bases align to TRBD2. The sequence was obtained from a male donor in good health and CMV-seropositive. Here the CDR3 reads CASTQSGGTDTQYF. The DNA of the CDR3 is TGCGCCAGCACGCAAAGCGGGGGGACAGATACGCAGTATTTT.